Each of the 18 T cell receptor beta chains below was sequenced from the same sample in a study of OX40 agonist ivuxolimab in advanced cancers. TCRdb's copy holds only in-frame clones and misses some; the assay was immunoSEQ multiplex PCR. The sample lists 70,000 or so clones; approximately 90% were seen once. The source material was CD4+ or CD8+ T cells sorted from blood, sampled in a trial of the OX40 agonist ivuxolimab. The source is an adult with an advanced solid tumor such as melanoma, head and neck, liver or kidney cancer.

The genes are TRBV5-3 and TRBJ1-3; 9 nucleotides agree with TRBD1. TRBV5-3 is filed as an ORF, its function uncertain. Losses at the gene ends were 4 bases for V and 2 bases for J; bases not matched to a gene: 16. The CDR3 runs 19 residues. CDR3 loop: CARSLRQGGFYFAGNTIYF. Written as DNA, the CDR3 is TGTGCCAGAAGCCTAAGACAGGGGGGATTTTATTTTGCTGGAAACACCATATATTTT.

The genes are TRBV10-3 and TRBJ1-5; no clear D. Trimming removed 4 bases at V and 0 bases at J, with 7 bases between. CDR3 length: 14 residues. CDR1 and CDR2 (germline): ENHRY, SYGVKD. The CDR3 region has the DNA TGTGCCATCAGTGGCGGAAATAGCAATCAGCCCCAGCATTTT. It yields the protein CAISGGNSNQPQHF.

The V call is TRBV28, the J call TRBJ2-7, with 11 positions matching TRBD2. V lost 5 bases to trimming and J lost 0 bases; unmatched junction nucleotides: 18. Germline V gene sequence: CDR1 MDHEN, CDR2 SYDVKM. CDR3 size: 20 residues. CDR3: CASSPNPGLAGGVSSYEQYF. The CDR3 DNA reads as TGTGCCAGCAGTCCTAACCCCGGTCTAGCGGGAGGCGTAAGCTCCTACGAGCAGTACTTC.

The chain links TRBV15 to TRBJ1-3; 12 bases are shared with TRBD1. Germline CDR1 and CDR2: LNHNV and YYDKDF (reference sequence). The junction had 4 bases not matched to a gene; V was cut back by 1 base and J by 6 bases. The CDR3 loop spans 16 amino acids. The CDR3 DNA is TGTGCCACCAGCAGAGTCCCGGGACAGGGGGCAAACACCATATATTTT. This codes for CATSRVPGQGANTIYF.

The CDR3 spells CATAPSLADQETQYF. CDR3 nucleotides: TGTGCCACCGCCCCCTCACTAGCGGATCAAGAGACCCAGTACTTC. This chain joins TRBV19 and TRBJ2-5; TRBD2 matches 8 bases. The V segment lost 10 bases and the J segment 2 bases; nucleotides outside the gene matches: 12. Germline CDR1 is LNHDA and CDR2 is SQIVND (reference sequence). The CDR3 loop spans 15 amino acids.

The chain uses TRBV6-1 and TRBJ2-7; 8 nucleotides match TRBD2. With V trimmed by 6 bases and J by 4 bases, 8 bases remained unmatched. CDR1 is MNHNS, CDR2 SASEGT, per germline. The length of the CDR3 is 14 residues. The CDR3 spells CASSLSGRGYEQYF. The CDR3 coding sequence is TGTGCCAGCAGCCTATCCGGGAGGGGTTACGAGCAGTACTTC.

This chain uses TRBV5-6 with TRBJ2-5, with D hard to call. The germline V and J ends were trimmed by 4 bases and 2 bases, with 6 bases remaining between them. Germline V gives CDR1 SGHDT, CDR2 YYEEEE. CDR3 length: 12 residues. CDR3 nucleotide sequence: TGTGCCAGCAGCCAACAACAAGAGACCCAGTACTTC. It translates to CASSQQQETQYF. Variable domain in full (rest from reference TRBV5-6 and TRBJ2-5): DAGVTQSPTHLIKTRGQQVTLRCSPKSGHDTVSWYQQALGQGPQFIFQYYEEEERQRGNFPDRFSGHQFPNYSSELNVNALLLGDSALYLCASSQQQETQYFGPGTRLLVL.

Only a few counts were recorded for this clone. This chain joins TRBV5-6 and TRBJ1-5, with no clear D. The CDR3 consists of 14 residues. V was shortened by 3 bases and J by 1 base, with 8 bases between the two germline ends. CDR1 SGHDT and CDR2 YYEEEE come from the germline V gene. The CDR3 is CASSSPGSNQPQHF. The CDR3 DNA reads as TGTGCCAGCAGCTCCCCGGGAAGCAATCAGCCCCAGCATTTT.

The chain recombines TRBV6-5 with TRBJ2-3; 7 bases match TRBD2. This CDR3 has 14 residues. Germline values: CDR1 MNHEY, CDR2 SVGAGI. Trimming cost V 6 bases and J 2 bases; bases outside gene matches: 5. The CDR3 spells CASRTSRSTDTQYF. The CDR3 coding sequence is TGTGCCAGCAGGACTAGCAGATCCACAGATACGCAGTATTTT.

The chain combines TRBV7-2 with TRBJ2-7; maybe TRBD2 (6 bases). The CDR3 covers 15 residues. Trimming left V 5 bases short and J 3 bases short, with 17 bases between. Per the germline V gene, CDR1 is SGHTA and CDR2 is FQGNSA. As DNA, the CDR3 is TGTGCCAGCAGCCCCAGCCGGGAGTTGATCTACGAGCAGTACTTC. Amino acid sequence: CASSPSRELIYEQYF.

CDR3 region: CASSLAGSHYEQYF. The CDR3 DNA sequence: TGTGCCAGCAGTCTTGCAGGGAGCCACTACGAGCAGTACTTC. The V gene is TRBV28, the J gene TRBJ2-7; D tentatively fits TRBD1 or TRBD2 (5 bases each). CDR1 is MDHEN and CDR2 is SYDVKM in the germline V gene. The CDR3 runs 14 residues. V lost 5 bases and J 3 bases, leaving 14 bases between the germline ends.

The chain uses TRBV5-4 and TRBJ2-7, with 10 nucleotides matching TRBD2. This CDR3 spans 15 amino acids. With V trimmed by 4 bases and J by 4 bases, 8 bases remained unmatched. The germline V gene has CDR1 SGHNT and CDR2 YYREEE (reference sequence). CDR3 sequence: CASSEATAGGYEQYF. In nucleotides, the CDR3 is TGTGCCAGCAGCGAGGCCACAGCGGGAGGGTACGAGCAGTACTTC.

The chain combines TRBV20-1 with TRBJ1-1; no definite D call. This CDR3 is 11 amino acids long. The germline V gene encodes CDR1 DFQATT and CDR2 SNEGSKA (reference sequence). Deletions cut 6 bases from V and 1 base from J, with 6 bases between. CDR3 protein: CSAKENTEAFF. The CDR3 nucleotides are TGCAGTGCGAAGGAGAACACTGAAGCTTTCTTT.

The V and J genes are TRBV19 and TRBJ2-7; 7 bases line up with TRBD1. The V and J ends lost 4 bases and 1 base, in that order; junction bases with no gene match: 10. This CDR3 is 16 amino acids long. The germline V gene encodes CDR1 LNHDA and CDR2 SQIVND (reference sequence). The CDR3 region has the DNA TGTGCCAGTAGTACGTGGAGCCAGGGGGTATCCTACGAGCAGTACTTC. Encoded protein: CASSTWSQGVSYEQYF.

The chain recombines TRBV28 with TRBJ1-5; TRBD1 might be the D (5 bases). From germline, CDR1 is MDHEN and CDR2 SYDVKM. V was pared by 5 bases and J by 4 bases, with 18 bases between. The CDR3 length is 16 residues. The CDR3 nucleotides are TGTGCCAGCAGTGTCAGGGTTGTTACTCATAATCAGCCCCAGCATTTT. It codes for CASSVRVVTHNQPQHF.

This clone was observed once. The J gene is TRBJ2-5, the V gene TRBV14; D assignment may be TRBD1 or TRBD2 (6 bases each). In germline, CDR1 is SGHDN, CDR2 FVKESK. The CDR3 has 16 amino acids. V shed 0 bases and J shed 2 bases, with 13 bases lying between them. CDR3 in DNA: TGTGCCAGCAGCCAAGAGGGGGGCAGCCCTCAAGAGACCCAGTACTTC. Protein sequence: CASSQEGGSPQETQYF.

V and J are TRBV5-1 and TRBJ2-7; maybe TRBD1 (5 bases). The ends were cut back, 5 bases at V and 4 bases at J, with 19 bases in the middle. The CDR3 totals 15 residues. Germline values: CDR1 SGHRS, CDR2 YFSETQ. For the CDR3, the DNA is TGCGCCAGCAGTCGGAACCAGGGAAAGGGGTACGAGCAGTACTTC. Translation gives CASSRNQGKGYEQYF.

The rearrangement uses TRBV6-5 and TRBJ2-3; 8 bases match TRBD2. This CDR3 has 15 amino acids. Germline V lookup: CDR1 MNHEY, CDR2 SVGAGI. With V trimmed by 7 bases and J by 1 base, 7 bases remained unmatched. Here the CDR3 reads CASTATSARTDTQYF. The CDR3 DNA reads TGTGCCAGCACCGCGACTAGCGCCCGCACAGATACGCAGTATTTT.